This T cell receptor (beta chain) was profiled in a study of lymphopenia after photon versus proton radiotherapy. Regarding the study as a whole: Relative stability marked proton patients; photon patients lost diversity and naive cells. Survival link was tested only in deceased patients; proton benefit remains a possibility. In patients who died, overall survival fell as post-nadir TCR diversity dropped more.

The method was immunoSEQ multiplex PCR; TCRdb's version includes in-frame clones alone and lacks a portion of them. Of 40,000 or so clones in the sample, 85% were seen once. To note about this clone: The antigen remains undetermined.

V gave up 3 bases and J gave up 3 bases, with 12 bases separating them. CDR1 is SEHNR and CDR2 is FQNEAQ in the germline V gene (reference sequence). The CDR3 covers 15 residues. The specimen was peripheral blood, collected from a patient treated with photon-based radiotherapy. The rearrangement joins TRBV7-9 to TRBJ2-1, with a possible D match to TRBD2 (6 bases). The sequence was collected from a man aged 40-49 years with gastric cancer. The CDR3 DNA follows: TGTGCCAGCAGCTTCATACGGGGGAGCTACAATGAGCAGTTCTTC. This gives the protein CASSFIRGSYNEQFF.